This T cell receptor beta chain was profiled in a study of Ad26.COV2.S vaccination and SARS-CoV-2 variants. On the study more broadly: Administration of Ad26.COV2.S was intramuscular, either once or twice 56 days apart. General study findings and limits: Comparable non-spike TCR breadth was observed in vaccine and placebo recipients. After vaccination, reports described spike-specific CD8+ and CD4+ T cell responses as showing substantial breadth.

TCRdb keeps only in-frame clones here, not all; method: immunoSEQ multiplex PCR. In the table there are about 680,000 clones, around 89% of which are singletons. Notes on this clone: The target antigen is unknown.

As to treatment: 15 to 20 received Ad26.COV2.S at low or high dose, single or two shots; roughly five received placebo; per-sample allocation not given. Following the first vaccine or placebo injection, samples were taken on day 63. The vaccine antigen was prefusion-stabilized Wuhan SARS-CoV-2 spike. Specimen: peripheral blood, collected in a trial of Ad26.COV2.S vaccine versus placebo. This clonotype was obtained from a person between 18 and 65 years old who received the Ad26.COV2.S COVID-19 vaccine or a placebo.

CDR3 coding DNA: TGTGCCAGCTCACTCCCTAACTACAATGAGCAGTTCTTC. It yields the protein CASSLPNYNEQFF. The chain employs TRBV18 and TRBJ2-1, with no clear D. The CDR3 has 13 amino acids. The germline gives CDR1 KGHSH, CDR2 LQKENI. V dropped 4 bases and J dropped 3 bases, with 7 bases sitting between them. The full variable domain, in which reference TRBV18 and TRBJ2-1 provide the parts outside the CDR3, is NAGVMQNPRHLVRRRGQEARLRCSPMKGHSHVYWYRQLPEEGLKFMVYLQKENIIDESGMPKERFSAEFPKEGPSILRIQQVVRGDSAAYFCASSLPNYNEQFFGPGTRLTVL.